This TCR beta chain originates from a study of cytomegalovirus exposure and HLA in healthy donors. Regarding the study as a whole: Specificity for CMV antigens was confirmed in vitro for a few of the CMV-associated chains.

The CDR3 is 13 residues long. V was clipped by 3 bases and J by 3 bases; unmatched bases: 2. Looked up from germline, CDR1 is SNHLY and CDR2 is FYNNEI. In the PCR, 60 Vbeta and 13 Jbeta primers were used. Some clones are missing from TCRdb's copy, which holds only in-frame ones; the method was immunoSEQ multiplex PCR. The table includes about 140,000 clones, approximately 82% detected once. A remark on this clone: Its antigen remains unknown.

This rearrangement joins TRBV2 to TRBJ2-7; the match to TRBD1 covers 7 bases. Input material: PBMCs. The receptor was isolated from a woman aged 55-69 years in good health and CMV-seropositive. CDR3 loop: CASSDNRGYEQYF. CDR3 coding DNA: TGTGCCAGCAGTGATAACAGGGGCTACGAGCAGTACTTC.